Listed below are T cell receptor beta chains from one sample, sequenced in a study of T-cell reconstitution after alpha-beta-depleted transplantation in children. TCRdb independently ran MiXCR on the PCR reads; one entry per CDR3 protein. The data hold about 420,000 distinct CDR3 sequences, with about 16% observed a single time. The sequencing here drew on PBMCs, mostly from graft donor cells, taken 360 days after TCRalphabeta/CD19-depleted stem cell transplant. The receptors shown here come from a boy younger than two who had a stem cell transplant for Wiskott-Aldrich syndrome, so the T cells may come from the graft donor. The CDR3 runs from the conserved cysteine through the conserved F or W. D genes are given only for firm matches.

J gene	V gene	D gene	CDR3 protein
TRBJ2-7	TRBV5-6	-	CASSLSGVAYEQYF
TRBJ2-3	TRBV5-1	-	CASNAALPRYF
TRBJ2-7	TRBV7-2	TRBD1	CASTGATGVYEQYF
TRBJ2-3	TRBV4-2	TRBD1	CASSQVDRVTDTQYF
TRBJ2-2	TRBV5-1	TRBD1	CASSAGTGANTGELFF
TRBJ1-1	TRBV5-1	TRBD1	CASSYWDRGSTEAFF
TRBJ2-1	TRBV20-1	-	CSVPSRVLGNEQFF
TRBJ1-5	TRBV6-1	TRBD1	CATLAGTGILNQPQHF
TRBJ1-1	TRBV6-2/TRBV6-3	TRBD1	CASRGQGHTEAFF
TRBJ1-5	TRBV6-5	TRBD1	CASRGTGRNQPQHF
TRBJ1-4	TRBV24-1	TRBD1	CATSRTGEKLFF
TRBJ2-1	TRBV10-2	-	CASSASGTHHEQFF
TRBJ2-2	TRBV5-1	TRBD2	CASSKREGNTGELFF
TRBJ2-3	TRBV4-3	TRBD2	CASSQVMTSGIDTQYF
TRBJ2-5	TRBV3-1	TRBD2	CASSQAPGLAWTQYF
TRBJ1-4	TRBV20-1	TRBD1	CSASADREGEKLFF
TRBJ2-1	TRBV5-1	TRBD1	CASSLIWTGNFYNEQFF
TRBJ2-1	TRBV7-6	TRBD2	CASSSRLGRRRLAGPYNEQFF
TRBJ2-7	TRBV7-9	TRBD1	CASSSWTGDYEQYF
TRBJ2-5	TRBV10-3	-	CAISRTGLETQYF
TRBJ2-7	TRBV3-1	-	CASSQTVGRQYF
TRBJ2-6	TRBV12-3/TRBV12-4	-	CASIQGISGANVLTF
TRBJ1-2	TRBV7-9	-	CASSLVPIGGYGYTF
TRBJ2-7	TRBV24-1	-	CATREYTVLTYEQYF
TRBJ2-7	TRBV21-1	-	CASSKGIDRESEQYF
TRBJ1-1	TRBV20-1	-	CSAGGPRGLGTEAFF
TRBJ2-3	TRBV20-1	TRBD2	CSAKGLAIDTQYF
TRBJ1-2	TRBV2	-	CASSAPTASRYGYTF
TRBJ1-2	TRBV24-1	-	CATSDRRQGGNGYTF
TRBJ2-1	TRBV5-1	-	CASSFSLQAYNEQFF
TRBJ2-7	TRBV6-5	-	CASSYLGRSEQYF
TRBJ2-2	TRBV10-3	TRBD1	CAISRTGAVGELFF
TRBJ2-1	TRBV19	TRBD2	CASSLRPTTSGRAYNEQFF
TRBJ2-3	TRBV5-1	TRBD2	CASSLDHRLAGGYTDTQYF
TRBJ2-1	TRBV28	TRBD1	CASSPGQPNEQFF
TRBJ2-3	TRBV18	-	CASSPLGGTDTQYF
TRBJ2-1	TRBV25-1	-	CASRVGVGEQFF
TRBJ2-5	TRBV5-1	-	CASSYSPASQETQYF
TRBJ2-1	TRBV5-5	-	CASSFPEGYNEQFF
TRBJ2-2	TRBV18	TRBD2	CASSPRTSGSRGTGELFF
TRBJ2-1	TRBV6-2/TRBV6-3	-	CASYLPGLYNEQFF
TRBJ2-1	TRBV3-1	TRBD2	CASSQGPSGRNYNEQFF
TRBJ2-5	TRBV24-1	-	CATSAQEPKGMRVIETQYF
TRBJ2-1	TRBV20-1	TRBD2	CSASSPLAASYNEQFF
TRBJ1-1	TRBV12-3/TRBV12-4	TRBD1	CASSQDRVEGTEAFF
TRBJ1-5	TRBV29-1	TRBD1	CSVWTGSLNQPQHF
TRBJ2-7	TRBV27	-	CASSLFGEQYF
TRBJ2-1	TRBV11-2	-	CASSKKISSYNEQFF
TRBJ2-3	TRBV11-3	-	CASSLKWGAVRNTQYF
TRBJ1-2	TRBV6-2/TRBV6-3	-	CASSYGQVGSYTF
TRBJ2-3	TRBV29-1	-	CSVVTGAPDTQYF
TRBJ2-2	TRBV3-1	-	CASSQWVLSGELFF
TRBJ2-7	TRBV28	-	CATGGAFTYEQYF
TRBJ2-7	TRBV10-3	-	CAISESRGFLPYEQYF
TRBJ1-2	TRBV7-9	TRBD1	CASSYGTGEGGYTF
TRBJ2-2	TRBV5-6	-	CASSFSKRETGELFF
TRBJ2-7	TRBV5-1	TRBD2	CASSLAGTSAGQYF
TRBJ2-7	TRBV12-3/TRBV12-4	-	CASSLWRRNYEQYF
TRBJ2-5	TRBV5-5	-	CASSPGEKRETQYF